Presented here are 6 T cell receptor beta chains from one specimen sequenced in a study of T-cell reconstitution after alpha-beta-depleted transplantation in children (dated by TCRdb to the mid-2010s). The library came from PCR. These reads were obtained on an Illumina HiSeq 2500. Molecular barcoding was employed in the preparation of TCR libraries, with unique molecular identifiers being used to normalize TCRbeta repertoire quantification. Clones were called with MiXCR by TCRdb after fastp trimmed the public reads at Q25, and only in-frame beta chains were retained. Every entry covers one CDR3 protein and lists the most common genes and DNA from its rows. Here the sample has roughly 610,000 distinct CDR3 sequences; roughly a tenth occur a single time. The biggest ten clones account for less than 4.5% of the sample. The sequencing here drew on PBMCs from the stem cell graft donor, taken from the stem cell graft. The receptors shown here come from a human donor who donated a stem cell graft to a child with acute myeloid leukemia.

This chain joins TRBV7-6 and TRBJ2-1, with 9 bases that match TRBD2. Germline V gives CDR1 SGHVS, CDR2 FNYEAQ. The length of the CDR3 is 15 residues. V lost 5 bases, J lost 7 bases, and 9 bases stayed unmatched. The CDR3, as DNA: TGTGCCAGCAGCCTTGGCGGGAGGGGGAGGAATGAGCAGTTCTTC. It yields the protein CASSLGGRGRNEQFF.

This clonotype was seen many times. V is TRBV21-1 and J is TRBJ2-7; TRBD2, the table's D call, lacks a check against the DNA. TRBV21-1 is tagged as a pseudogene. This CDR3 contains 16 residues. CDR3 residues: CASSKRRWNQNYEQYF. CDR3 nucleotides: TGTGCCAGCAGCAAACGGAGGTGGAACCAGAACTACGAGCAGTACTTC.

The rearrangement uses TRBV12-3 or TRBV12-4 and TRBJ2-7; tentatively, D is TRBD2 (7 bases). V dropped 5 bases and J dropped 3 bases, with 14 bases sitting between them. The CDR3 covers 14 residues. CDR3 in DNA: TGTGCCAGCAGTCACGGGGGGCTAAACTACGAGCAGTACTTC. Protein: CASSHGGLNYEQYF.

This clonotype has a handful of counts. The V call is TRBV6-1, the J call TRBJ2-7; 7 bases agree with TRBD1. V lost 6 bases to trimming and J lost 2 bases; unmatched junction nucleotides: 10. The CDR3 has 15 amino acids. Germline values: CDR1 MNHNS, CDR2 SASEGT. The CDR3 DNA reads TGTGCCAGCAGCAGCCCCCGGGACAGAACCTACGAGCAGTACTTC. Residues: CASSSPRDRTYEQYF.

Here the CDR3 reads CSALDRANTGELFF. Written as DNA, the CDR3 is TGCAGTGCCCTGGACAGGGCGAACACCGGGGAGCTGTTTTTT. The chain links TRBV20-1 to TRBJ2-2; the match to TRBD1 covers 8 bases. The CDR3 length is 14 residues. Trimming took 6 bases from V and 0 from J; bases not matched to a gene: 3. Germline CDR1 reads DFQATT; CDR2 reads SNEGSKA (reference sequence).

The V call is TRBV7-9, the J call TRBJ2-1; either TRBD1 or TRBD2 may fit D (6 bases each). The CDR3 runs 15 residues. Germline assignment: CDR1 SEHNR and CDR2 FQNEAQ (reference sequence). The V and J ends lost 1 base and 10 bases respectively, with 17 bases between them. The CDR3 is CASSLVGGASFEQFF. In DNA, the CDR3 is TGTGCCAGCAGCTTAGTGGGGGGCGCTTCATTCGAGCAGTTCTTC.